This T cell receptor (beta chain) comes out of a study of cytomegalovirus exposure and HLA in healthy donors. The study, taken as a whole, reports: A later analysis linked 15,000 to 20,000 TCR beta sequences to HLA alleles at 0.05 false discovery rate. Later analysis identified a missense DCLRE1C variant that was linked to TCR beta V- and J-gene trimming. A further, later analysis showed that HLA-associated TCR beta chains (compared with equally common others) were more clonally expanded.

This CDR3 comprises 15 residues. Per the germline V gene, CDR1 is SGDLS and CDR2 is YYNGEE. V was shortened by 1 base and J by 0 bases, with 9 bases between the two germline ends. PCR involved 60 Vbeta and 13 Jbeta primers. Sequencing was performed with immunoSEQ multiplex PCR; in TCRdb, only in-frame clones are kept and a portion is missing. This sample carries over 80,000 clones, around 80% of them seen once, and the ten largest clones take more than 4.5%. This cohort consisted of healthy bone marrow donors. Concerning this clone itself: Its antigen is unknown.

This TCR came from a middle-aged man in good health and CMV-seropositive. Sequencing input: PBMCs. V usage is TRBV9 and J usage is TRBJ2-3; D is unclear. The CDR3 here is CASSVIAASTDTQYF. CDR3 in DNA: TGTGCCAGCAGCGTAATTGCGGCTAGCACAGATACGCAGTATTTT. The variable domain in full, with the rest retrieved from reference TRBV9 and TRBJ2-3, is DSGVTQTPKHLITATGQRVTLRCSPRSGDLSVYWYQQSLDQGLQFLIQYYNGEERAKGNILERFSAQQFPDLHSELNLSSLELGDSALYFCASSVIAASTDTQYFGPGTRLTVL.